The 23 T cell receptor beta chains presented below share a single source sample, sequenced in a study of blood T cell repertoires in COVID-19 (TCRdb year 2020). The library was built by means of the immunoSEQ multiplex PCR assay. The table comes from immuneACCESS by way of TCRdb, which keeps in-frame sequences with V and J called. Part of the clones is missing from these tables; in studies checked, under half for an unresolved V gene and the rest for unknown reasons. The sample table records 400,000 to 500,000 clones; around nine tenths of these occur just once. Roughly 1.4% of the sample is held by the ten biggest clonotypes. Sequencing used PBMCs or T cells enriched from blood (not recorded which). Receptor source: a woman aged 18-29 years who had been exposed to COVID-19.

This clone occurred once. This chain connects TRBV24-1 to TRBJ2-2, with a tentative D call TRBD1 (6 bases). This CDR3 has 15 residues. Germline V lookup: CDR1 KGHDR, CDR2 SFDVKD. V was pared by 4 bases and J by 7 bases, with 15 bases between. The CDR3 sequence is CATSDRHRDGGELFF. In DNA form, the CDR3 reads TGTGCCACCAGTGACCGACACAGGGACGGCGGGGAGCTGTTTTTT.

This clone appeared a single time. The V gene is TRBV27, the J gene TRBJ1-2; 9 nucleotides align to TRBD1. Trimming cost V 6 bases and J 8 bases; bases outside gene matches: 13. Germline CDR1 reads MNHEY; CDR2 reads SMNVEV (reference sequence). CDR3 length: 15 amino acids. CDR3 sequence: CASRQSGQGRRGYTF. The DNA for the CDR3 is TGTGCCAGCAGGCAATCGGGACAGGGTAGAAGGGGCTACACCTTC.

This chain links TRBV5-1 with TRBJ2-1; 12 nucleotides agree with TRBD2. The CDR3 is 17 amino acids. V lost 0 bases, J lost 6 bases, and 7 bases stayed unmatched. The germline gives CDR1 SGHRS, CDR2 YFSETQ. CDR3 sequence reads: CASSLAWSSGGANEQFF. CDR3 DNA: TGCGCCAGCAGCTTGGCCTGGTCTAGCGGGGGGGCCAATGAGCAGTTCTTC. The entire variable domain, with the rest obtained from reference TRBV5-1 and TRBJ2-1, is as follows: KAGVTQTPRYLIKTRGQQVTLSCSPISGHRSVSWYQQTPGQGLQFLFEYFSETQRNKGNFPGRFSGRQFSNSRSEMNVSTLELGDSALYLCASSLAWSSGGANEQFFGPGTRLTVL.

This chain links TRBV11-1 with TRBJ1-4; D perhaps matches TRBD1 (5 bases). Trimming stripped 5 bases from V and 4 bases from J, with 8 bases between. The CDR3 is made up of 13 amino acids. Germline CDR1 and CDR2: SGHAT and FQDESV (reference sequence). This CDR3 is CASSPDSNEKLFF. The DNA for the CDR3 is TGTGCCAGCAGCCCCGACAGTAATGAAAAACTGTTTTTT.

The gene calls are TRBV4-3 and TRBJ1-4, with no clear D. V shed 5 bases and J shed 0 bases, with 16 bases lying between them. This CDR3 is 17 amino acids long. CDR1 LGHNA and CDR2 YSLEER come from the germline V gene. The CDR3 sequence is CASSKGGPAATNEKLFF. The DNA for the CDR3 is TGCGCCAGCAGCAAAGGAGGACCAGCGGCAACTAATGAAAAACTGTTTTTT.

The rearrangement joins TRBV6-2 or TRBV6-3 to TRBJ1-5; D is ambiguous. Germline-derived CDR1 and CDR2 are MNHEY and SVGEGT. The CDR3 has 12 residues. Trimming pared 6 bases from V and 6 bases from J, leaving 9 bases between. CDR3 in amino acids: CASRPSGQPQHF. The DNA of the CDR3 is TGTGCCAGCAGACCTTCGGGTCAGCCCCAGCATTTT.

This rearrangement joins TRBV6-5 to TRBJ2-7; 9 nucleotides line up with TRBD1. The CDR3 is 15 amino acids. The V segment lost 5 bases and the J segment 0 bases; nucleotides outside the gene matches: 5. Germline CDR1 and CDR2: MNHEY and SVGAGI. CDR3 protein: CASSRGTGTSYEQYF. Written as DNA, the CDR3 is TGTGCCAGCAGTCGTGGGACAGGGACCTCCTACGAGCAGTACTTC.

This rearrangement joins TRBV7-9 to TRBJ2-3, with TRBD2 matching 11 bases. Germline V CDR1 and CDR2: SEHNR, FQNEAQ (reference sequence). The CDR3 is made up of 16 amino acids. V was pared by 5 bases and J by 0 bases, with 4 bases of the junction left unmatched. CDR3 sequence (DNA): TGTGCCAGCAGCGATGGACTAGCGGGTAGCACAGATACGCAGTATTTT. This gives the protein CASSDGLAGSTDTQYF.

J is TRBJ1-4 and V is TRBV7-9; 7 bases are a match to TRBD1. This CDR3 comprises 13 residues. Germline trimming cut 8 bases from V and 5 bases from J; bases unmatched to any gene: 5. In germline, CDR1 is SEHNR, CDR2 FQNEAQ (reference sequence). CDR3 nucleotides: TGTGCCAGCCCCAGGGGGGAGAATGAAAAACTGTTTTTT. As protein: CASPRGENEKLFF.

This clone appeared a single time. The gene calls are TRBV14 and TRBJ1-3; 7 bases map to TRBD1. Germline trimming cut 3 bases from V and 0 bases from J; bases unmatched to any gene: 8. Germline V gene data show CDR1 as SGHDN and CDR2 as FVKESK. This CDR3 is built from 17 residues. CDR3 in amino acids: CASSQPIGTASGNTIYF. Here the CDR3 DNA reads TGTGCCAGCAGCCAGCCTATCGGGACAGCCTCTGGAAACACCATATATTTT. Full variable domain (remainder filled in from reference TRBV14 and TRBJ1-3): EAGVTQFPSHSVIEKGQTVTLRCDPISGHDNLYWYRRVMGKEIKFLLHFVKESKQDESGMPNNRFLAERTGGTYSTLKVQPAELEDSGVYFCASSQPIGTASGNTIYFGEGSWLTVV.

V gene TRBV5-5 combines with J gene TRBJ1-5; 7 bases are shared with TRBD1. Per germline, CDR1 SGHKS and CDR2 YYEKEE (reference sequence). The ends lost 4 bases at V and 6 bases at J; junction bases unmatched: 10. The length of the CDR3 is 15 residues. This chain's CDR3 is CASSPSRQGTQPQHF. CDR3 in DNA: TGTGCCAGCAGCCCCTCCCGACAGGGAACTCAGCCCCAGCATTTT.

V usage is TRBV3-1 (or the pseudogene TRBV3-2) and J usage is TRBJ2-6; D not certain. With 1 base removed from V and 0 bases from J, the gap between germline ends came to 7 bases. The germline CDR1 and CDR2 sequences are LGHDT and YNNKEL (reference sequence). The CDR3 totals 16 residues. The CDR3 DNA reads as TGTGCCAGCAGCCAAGGAAGCTCCTCTGGGGCCAACGTCCTGACTTTC. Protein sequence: CASSQGSSSGANVLTF.

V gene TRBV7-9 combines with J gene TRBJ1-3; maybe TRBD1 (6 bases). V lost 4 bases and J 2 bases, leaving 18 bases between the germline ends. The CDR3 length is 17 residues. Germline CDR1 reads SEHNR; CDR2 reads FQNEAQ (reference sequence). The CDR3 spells CASSSNLGRGTGNTIYF. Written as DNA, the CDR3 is TGTGCCAGCAGCTCCAACCTGGGCAGGGGAACTGGAAACACCATATATTTT.

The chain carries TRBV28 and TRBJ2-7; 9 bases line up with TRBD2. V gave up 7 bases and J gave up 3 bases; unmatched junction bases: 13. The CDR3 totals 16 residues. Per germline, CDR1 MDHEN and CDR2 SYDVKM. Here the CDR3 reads CASTRDQREAGYEQYF. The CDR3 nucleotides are TGTGCCAGCACCAGGGACCAGCGGGAGGCCGGCTACGAGCAGTACTTC.

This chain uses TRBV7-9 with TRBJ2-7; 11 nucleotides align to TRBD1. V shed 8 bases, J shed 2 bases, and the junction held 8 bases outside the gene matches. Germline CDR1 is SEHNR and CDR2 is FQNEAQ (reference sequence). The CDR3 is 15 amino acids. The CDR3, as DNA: TGTGCCAGCGGGATACCGGGACAGGGGGCCTACGAGCAGTACTTC. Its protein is CASGIPGQGAYEQYF.

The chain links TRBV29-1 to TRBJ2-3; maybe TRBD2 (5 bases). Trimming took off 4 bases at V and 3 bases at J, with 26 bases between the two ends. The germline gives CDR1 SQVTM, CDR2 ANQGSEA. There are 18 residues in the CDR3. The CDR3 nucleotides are TGCAGCGTTGGAGGGCTATTGCCGTTTGGCGGAATAACAGATACGCAGTATTTT. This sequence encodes CSVGGLLPFGGITDTQYF.

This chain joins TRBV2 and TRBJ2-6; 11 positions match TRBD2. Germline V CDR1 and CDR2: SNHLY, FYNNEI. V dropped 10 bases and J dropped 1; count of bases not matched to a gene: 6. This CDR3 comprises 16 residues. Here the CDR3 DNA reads TGTGCCATCGAGACTAGCGGGGATTCTGGGGCCAACGTCCTGACTTTC. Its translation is CAIETSGDSGANVLTF.

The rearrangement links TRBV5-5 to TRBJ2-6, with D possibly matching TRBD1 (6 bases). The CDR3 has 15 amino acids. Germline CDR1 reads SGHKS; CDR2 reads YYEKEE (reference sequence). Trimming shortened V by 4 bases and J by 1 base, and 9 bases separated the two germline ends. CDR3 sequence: CASSQTGSGANVLTF. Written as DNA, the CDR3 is TGTGCCAGCAGCCAAACAGGGTCTGGGGCCAACGTCCTGACTTTC.

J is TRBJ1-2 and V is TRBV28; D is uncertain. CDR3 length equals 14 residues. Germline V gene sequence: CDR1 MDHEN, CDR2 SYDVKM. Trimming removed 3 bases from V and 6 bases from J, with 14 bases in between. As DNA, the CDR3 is TGTGCCAGCAGTTTGAGTGCGTGGGAGAATGGCTACACCTTC. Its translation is CASSLSAWENGYTF.

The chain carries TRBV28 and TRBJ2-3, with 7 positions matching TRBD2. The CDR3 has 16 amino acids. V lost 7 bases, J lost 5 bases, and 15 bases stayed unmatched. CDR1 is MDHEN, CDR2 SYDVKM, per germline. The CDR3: CASTSGDLGNRDTQYF. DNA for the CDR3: TGTGCCAGCACAAGCGGGGATCTTGGTAACCGAGATACGCAGTATTTT.

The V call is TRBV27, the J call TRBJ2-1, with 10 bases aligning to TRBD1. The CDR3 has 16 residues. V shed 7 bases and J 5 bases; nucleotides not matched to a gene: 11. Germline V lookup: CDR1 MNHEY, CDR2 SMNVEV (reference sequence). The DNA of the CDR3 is TGTGCCAGCACCGTTTACGCGGGACAGGGGAACAATGAGCAGTTCTTC. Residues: CASTVYAGQGNNEQFF.

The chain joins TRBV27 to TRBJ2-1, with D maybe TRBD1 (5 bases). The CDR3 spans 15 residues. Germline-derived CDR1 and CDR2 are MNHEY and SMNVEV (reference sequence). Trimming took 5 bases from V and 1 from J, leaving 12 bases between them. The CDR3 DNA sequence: TGTGCCAGCAGTGGCGTGGCAGGGTCCTACAATGAGCAGTTCTTC. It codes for CASSGVAGSYNEQFF.

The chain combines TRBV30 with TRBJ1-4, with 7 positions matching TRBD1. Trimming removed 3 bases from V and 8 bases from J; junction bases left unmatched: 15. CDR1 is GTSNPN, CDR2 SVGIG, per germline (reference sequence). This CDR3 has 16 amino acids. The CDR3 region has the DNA TGTGCCTGGAGCCTCTCGGGACAAGGGGGCAGGGAAAAACTGTTTTTT. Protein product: CAWSLSGQGGREKLFF.